A single sample is the source of the 20 T cell receptor beta chains below, sequenced in a study of monozygotic twins with inflammatory bowel disease (dated by TCRdb to about 2019). The library was prepared using 5' RACE. These reads were obtained on an Illumina HiSeq 2500. TCRdb reprocessed the reads and lists each CDR3 protein sequence as a single entry, with no DNA. The table of this sample itemizes around 220,000 distinct CDR3 sequences. The top ten clonotypes cover around 7.6% of the sample. Sequencing input: blood. These receptors originate from a human donor with ulcerative colitis or Crohn's disease, or a healthy co-twin of an affected twin (not recorded which).

V and J are TRBV24-1 and TRBJ2-3; the D call of TRBD1 rests on TCRdb alone, since no DNA is present to check it. The germline CDR1 and CDR2 sequences are KGHDR and SFDVKD. The CDR3 runs to 16 residues. The chain's CDR3 is CATSDVGRGNTDTQYF.

V usage is TRBV5-8 and J usage is TRBJ1-5; TCRdb's D call of TRBD1 is untestable without DNA. Germline CDR1 and CDR2: SGHTS and YDEGEE. The CDR3 has 15 amino acids. This CDR3 reads CASSLLGQGNQPQHF.

The chain is built from TRBV30 and TRBJ2-1; checking the TCRdb D call of TRBD2 is not possible without DNA. Looked up from germline, CDR1 is GTSNPN and CDR2 is SVGIG (reference sequence). This CDR3 has 14 amino acids. This chain's CDR3 is CAWSVGASGNEQFF.

The chain uses TRBV5-6 and TRBJ2-3. The germline gives CDR1 SGHDT, CDR2 YYEEEE. The CDR3 spans 14 residues. CDR3 amino acids: CASSLKDRTDTQYF.

This CDR3 reads CSAVPGQGVYEQYF. V is TRBV20-1 and J is TRBJ2-7; TCRdb lists TRBD1, though no DNA is available to test this call. Germline V gene data show CDR1 as DFQATT and CDR2 as SNEGSKA (reference sequence). CDR3 size: 14 residues.

This rearrangement joins TRBV20-1 to TRBJ2-1; TCRdb outputs TRBD1, but without DNA this stays unchecked. The CDR3 covers 13 residues. CDR1 and CDR2 from the germline V gene are DFQATT and SNEGSKA (reference sequence). CDR3 sequence reads: CSASTPMTTEQFF.

CDR3 in amino acids: CASSPAGTGYGYTF. The chain employs TRBV5-1 and TRBJ1-2; lacking DNA, the TRBD1 call made by TCRdb goes unchecked. Looked up from germline, CDR1 is SGHRS and CDR2 is YFSETQ. This CDR3 region has 14 residues.

V is TRBV4-1 and J is TRBJ1-1; without DNA, the TCRdb call of TRBD1 cannot be checked. From germline, CDR1 is MGHRA and CDR2 YSYEKL. The CDR3 consists of 15 residues. CDR3 amino acids: CASSERTAPGTEAFF.

This chain links TRBV12-3 or TRBV12-4 with TRBJ2-5; there is no DNA to check the TCRdb D call of TRBD2. This CDR3 contains 19 residues. The CDR3 here is CASSLSFTSGRIIQETQYF.

The genes are TRBV3-1 and TRBJ1-2. CDR1 LGHDT and CDR2 YNNKEL come from the germline V gene (reference sequence). The CDR3 length is 15 residues. The CDR3 spells CASSQDPTGNYGYTF.

This chain connects TRBV6-1 to TRBJ1-2. The germline V gene encodes CDR1 MNHNS and CDR2 SASEGT. The CDR3 loop spans 14 amino acids. The CDR3 loop reads CASSEIGRDYGYTF.

J is TRBJ1-1 and V is TRBV5-1; there is no DNA to check the TCRdb D call of TRBD1. Germline assignment: CDR1 SGHRS and CDR2 YFSETQ. The CDR3 covers 15 residues. The CDR3 spells CASSFPGTGSTEAFF.

This chain joins TRBV5-1 and TRBJ1-2. The CDR3 spans 15 residues. Per the germline V gene, CDR1 is SGHRS and CDR2 is YFSETQ. The CDR3 loop is CASSFGDTARDGYTF.

V gene TRBV18 combines with J gene TRBJ2-3. The CDR3 length is 14 residues. The germline gives CDR1 KGHSH, CDR2 LQKENI. The CDR3 sequence: CASSPPMGTDTQYF.

The chain is built from TRBV10-3 and TRBJ1-1. CDR3 length: 16 amino acids. Germline CDR1 reads ENHRY; CDR2 reads SYGVKD. The CDR3 loop is CAISSFRELVNTEAFF.

The chain uses TRBV4-3 and TRBJ1-2; TCRdb's D call, TRBD1, is unchecked because there is no DNA. This CDR3 has 15 amino acids. CDR1 is LGHNA and CDR2 is YSLEER in the germline V gene. CDR3 in amino acids: CASSQGAPTPYGYTF.

The chain combines TRBV12-3 or TRBV12-4 with TRBJ1-2; TCRdb names TRBD1, which stays unverified in the absence of DNA. The CDR3 has 15 amino acids. The CDR3 region is CASSPLGGATYGYTF.

This chain connects TRBV29-1 to TRBJ2-7. The CDR3 has 13 residues. In germline, CDR1 is SQVTM, CDR2 ANQGSEA. The CDR3 spells CSVVALGSYEQYF.

The genes are TRBV12-3 or TRBV12-4 and TRBJ2-5; the D gene TCRdb calls, TRBD1, cannot be checked with no DNA. This CDR3 is 15 amino acids long. CDR3: CASSPRDRVTETQYF.

V is TRBV12-3 or TRBV12-4 and J is TRBJ1-2. The CDR3 has 14 residues. The CDR3 sequence is CASSLDDGFYGYTF.